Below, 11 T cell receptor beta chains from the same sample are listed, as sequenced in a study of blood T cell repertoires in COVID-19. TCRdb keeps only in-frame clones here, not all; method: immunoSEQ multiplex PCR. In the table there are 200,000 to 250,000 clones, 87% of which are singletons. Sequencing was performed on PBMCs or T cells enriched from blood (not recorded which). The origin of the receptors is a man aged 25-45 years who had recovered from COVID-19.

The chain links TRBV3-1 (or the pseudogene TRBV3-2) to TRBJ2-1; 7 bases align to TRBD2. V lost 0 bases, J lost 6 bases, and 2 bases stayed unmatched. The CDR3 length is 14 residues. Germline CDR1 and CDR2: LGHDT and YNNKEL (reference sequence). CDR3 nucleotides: TGTGCCAGCAGCCAAGAGGGCGGGAGCAATGAGCAGTTCTTC. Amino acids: CASSQEGGSNEQFF.

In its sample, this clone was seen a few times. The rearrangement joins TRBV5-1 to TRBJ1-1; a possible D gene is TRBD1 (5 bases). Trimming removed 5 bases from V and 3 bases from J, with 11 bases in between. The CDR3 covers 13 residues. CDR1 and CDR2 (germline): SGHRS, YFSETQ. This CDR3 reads CASRRWGDTEAFF. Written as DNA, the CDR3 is TGCGCCAGCAGACGGTGGGGCGACACTGAAGCTTTCTTT.

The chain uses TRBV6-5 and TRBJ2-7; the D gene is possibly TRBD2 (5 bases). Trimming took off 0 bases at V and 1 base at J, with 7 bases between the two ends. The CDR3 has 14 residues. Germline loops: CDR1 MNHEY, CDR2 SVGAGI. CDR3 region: CASSYSRESYEQYF. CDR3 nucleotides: TGTGCCAGCAGTTACTCGAGGGAGTCCTACGAGCAGTACTTC.

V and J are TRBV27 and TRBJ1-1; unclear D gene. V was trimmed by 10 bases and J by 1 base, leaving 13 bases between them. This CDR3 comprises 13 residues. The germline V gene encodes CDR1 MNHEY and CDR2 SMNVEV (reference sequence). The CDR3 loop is CATMPGSNTEAFF. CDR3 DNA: TGTGCCACTATGCCGGGATCGAACACTGAAGCTTTCTTT.

Here the CDR3 DNA reads TGTGCCAGCAGCGTAGATCCCTCCTCGGTGAACACTGAAGCTTTCTTT. Its protein is CASSVDPSSVNTEAFF. This chain joins TRBV9 and TRBJ1-1; D remains ambiguous. The germline CDR1 and CDR2 sequences are SGDLS and YYNGEE. There are 16 residues in the CDR3. V gave up 0 bases and J gave up 0 bases, with 12 bases separating them.

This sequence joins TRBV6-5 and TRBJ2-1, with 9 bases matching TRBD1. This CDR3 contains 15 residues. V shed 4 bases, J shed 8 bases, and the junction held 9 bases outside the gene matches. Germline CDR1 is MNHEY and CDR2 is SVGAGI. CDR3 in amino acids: CASSSGTGFVDEQFF. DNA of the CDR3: TGTGCCAGCAGTTCCGGGACAGGGTTCGTCGATGAGCAGTTCTTC.

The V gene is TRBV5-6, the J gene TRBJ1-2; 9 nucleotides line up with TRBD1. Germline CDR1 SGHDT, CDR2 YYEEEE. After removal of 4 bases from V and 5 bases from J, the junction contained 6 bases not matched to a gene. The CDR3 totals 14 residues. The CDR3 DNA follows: TGTGCCAGCAGCCCCGGGACAGGGATTTATGGCTACACCTTC. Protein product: CASSPGTGIYGYTF.

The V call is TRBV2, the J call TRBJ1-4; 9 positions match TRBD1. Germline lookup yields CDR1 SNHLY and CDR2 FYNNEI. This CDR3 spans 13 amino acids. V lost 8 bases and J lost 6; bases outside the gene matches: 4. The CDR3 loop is CASSGTGHEKLFF. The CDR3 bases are TGTGCCAGCTCCGGGACAGGGCATGAAAAACTGTTTTTT.

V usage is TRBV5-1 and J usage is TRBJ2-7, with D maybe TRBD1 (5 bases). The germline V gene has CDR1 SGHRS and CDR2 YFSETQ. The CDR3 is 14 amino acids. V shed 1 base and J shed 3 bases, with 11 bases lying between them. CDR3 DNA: TGCGCCAGCAGCTTGAGGCAGGGAATCTACGAGCAGTACTTC. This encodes CASSLRQGIYEQYF.

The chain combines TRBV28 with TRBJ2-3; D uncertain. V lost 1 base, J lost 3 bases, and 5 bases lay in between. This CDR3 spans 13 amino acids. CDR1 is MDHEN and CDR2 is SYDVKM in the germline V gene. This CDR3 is CASSLLATDTQYF. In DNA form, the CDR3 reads TGTGCCAGCAGTTTATTGGCAACAGATACGCAGTATTTT.

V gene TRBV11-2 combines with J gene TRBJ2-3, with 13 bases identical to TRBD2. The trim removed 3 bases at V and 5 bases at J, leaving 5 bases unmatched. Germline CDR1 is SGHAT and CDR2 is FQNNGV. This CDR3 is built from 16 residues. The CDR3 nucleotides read TGTGCCAGCAGCTTCCCGGGACTAGCGGGGAGAGATACGCAGTATTTT. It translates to CASSFPGLAGRDTQYF.